One and the same sample provided the 12 T cell receptor beta chains below, sequenced in a study of beta chain features in type 1 diabetes. Expressed TCRB transcripts were sequenced, since all the RNA that had been isolated was reverse transcribed. Clones were read by immunoSEQ multiplex PCR, and TCRdb kept only the in-frame ones, dropping some. The table lists about 330,000 clones, roughly 11% of them singletons. The sequencing input was naive CD4+ T cells from blood. The source of these receptors is a woman aged 30 to 39 in good health.

The sample holds a few counts of this clone. As DNA, the CDR3 is TGTGCCAGCCCAGGGGACGTAGAAGGTGGCTACACCTTC. Translation gives CASPGDVEGGYTF. The rearrangement links TRBV18 to TRBJ1-2; D perhaps matches TRBD1 (6 bases). Germline V lookup: CDR1 KGHSH, CDR2 LQKENI. The CDR3 extends over 13 amino acids. V gave up 8 bases and J gave up 7 bases, with 17 bases separating them.

This chain connects TRBV10-3 to TRBJ2-5, with a tentative D call TRBD1 (6 bases). The J call may not be correct, given that the DNA end is closer to TRBJ2-7. The CDR3 contains 13 residues. In germline, CDR1 is ENHRY, CDR2 SYGVKD. CDR3 nucleotides: TGTGCCATCAGGACAGGCGGTTCCTACGAGCAGTACTTC. This translates into CAIRTGGSYEQYF.

The chain combines TRBV5-1 with TRBJ1-1, with 7 bases identical to TRBD1. CDR1 and CDR2 (germline): SGHRS, YFSETQ. The length of the CDR3 is 14 residues. V gave up 3 bases and J gave up 0 bases; unmatched junction bases: 2. The CDR3 coding sequence is TGCGCCAGCAGCTGGACAGGAGTGAACACTGAAGCTTTCTTT. Its translation: CASSWTGVNTEAFF. The whole variable domain, remainder taken from reference TRBV5-1 and TRBJ1-1, is KAGVTQTPRYLIKTRGQQVTLSCSPISGHRSVSWYQQTPGQGLQFLFEYFSETQRNKGNFPGRFSGRQFSNSRSEMNVSTLELGDSALYLCASSWTGVNTEAFFGQGTRLTVV.

This clone came up a few times. This sequence joins TRBV30 and TRBJ2-7, with TRBD1 identical over 7 bases. J gave up 2 bases and V 1 base, and 8 bases lay outside the gene matches. CDR1 is GTSNPN, CDR2 SVGIG, per germline (reference sequence). The CDR3 spans 15 residues. CDR3 in amino acids: CAWSAMGQGAYEQYF. The CDR3 DNA reads as TGTGCCTGGAGTGCCATGGGGCAGGGGGCCTACGAGCAGTACTTC.

The V and J genes are TRBV2 and TRBJ2-3; no reliable D call. From germline, CDR1 is SNHLY and CDR2 FYNNEI. V lost 3 bases, J lost 4 bases, and 11 bases lay in between. CDR3 length: 14 amino acids. In DNA, the CDR3 is TGTGCCAGCAGTGAGACAACTCTCGCAGATACGCAGTATTTT. Translation gives CASSETTLADTQYF.

The rearrangement joins TRBV15 to TRBJ1-4, with D perhaps TRBD1 (5 bases). The CDR3 sequence is 13 residues long. Germline loops: CDR1 LNHNV, CDR2 YYDKDF (reference sequence). Trimming took 5 bases from V and 4 from J, leaving 8 bases between them. CDR3 region: CATSLGGNEKLFF. CDR3 DNA: TGTGCCACCAGCCTCGGGGGTAATGAAAAACTGTTTTTT. The full variable domain, its missing parts supplied by reference TRBV15 and TRBJ1-4, is DAMVIQNPRYQVTQFGKPVTLSCSQTLNHNVMYWYQQKSSQAPKLLFHYYDKDFNNEADTPDNFQSRRPNTSFCFLDIRSPGLGDTAMYLCATSLGGNEKLFFGSGTQLSVL.

This clone was observed a few times. This chain connects TRBV28 to TRBJ2-5, with D possibly TRBD2 on 5 matching bases. This CDR3 is 17 amino acids long. Germline-derived CDR1 and CDR2 are MDHEN and SYDVKM. V was shortened by 4 bases and J by 2 bases, with 20 bases between the two germline ends. Written as DNA, the CDR3 is TGTGCCAGCAGTTCCCCTCGGGGAGCGGAGCAACAAGAGACCCAGTACTTC. Residues: CASSSPRGAEQQETQYF.

This clone has just a few counts. CDR3 DNA: TGTGCCAGCAGTGTTCAGGGGGCGCCTGAAAAACTGTTTTTT. It specifies CASSVQGAPEKLFF. V gene TRBV7-2 combines with J gene TRBJ1-4, with 8 nucleotides matching TRBD1. CDR3 size: 14 residues. Trimming at V came to 6 bases and at J to 7 bases, leaving 7 bases not matched to a gene. CDR1 is SGHTA and CDR2 is FQGNSA in the germline V gene.

This chain connects TRBV7-9 to TRBJ2-7; TRBD2 is a possible D gene (5 bases). V lost 0 bases to trimming and J lost 5 bases, with 11 bases between them. The CDR3 is made up of 14 amino acids. Germline V gene sequence: CDR1 SEHNR, CDR2 FQNEAQ (reference sequence). For the CDR3, the DNA is TGTGCCAGCAGCTTAGCCGCGGGTCGGCACGAGCAGTACTTC. As protein: CASSLAAGRHEQYF. Supplemented by reference TRBV7-9 and TRBJ2-7, the full variable domain reads DTGVSQNPRHKITKRGQNVTFRCDPISEHNRLYWYRQTLGQGPEFLTYFQNEAQLEKSRLLSDRFSAERPKGSFSTLEIQRTEQGDSAMYLCASSLAAGRHEQYFGPGTRLTVT.

The gene calls are TRBV7-9 and TRBJ2-7; perhaps TRBD1 as D (5 bases). This CDR3 has 14 residues. Germline CDR1 reads SEHNR; CDR2 reads FQNEAQ (reference sequence). V shed 5 bases and J shed 6 bases, with 17 bases lying between them. The CDR3 region has the DNA TGTGCCAGCAGCACCCAGGACATCAGCAGCGAGCAGTACTTC. Residues: CASSTQDISSEQYF.

The table lists this clone with a few counts. V usage is TRBV11-3 and J usage is TRBJ2-7, with TRBD1 matching 9 bases. Germline-derived CDR1 and CDR2 are SGHNT and YENEEA. The CDR3 is 14 residues long. V was pared by 5 bases and J by 6 bases, with 8 bases of the junction left unmatched. The CDR3 nucleotides read TGTGCCAGCAGCCCGATGACAGGGGGGAGCGAGCAGTACTTC. It yields the protein CASSPMTGGSEQYF.

The J gene is TRBJ2-6, the V gene TRBV5-1, with D perhaps TRBD1 (6 bases). Germline loops: CDR1 SGHRS, CDR2 YFSETQ. V gave up 4 bases and J gave up 0 bases, with 14 bases separating them. The length of the CDR3 is 17 residues. The CDR3: CASSPGHVISGANVLTF. The CDR3 DNA sequence: TGCGCCAGCAGCCCGGGACACGTAATCTCTGGGGCCAACGTCCTGACTTTC.